The 22 T cell receptor beta chains presented below share a single source sample, sequenced in a study of T cells in Graves' hyperthyroidism and ophthalmopathy. Amplification of TCR beta CDR3 regions used RNA as the template. First-round RT-PCR targeting the TCR CDR3 was performed with the HTBI primer set. One entry per CDR3 protein, called by TCRdb with MiXCR from the multiplex PCR reads. The table has some 200,000 distinct CDR3 sequences, about 15% seen once. Sequencing input: blood. The receptors stem from a woman aged 45-60 years with Graves' hyperthyroidism.

This clonotype has ten or more counts. The chain combines TRBV20-1 with TRBJ2-7; 10 positions agree with TRBD2. The CDR3 has 14 residues. Germline V CDR1 and CDR2: DFQATT, SNEGSKA (reference sequence). Unmatched junction bases numbered 12, after V lost 6 bases and J lost 7 bases. The CDR3, as DNA: TGCAGTGCGACCAAGACTAGCGGGTTGAGTGAGCAGTACTTC. Translated: CSATKTSGLSEQYF.

V usage is TRBV20-1 and J usage is TRBJ1-1; D ambiguous. This CDR3 has 13 residues. Germline lookup yields CDR1 DFQATT and CDR2 SNEGSKA (reference sequence). The V gene lost 0 bases and the J gene lost 4 bases, with 9 bases spanning the gap. CDR3: CSARDLGGTEAFF. The CDR3 nucleotides are TGCAGTGCTAGAGATCTGGGCGGCACTGAAGCTTTCTTT.

The genes are TRBV28 and TRBJ2-5; D remains unclear. V lost 5 bases to trimming and J lost 5 bases, with 12 bases between them. Germline values: CDR1 MDHEN, CDR2 SYDVKM. There are 13 residues in the CDR3. The CDR3 reads CASSLTGTETQYF. The CDR3 nucleotides are TGTGCCAGCAGTCTGACGGGTACTGAGACCCAGTACTTC.

Worth noting for this clonotype: This may stem from a read error, because a much larger clone lies one nucleotide away. CDR3 DNA sequence: TGTGCCAACAGTTTAGCCGGAGACACTGAAGCTTTCTTT. Its translation: CANSLAGDTEAFF. This chain links TRBV12-3 or TRBV12-4 with TRBJ1-1; D gene unclear. This CDR3 comprises 13 residues.

The CDR3 bases are TGTGCCAGCAGCTTAAAGACAGGGTCATCTGGAAACACCATATATTTT. Translating gives CASSLKTGSSGNTIYF. V and J are TRBV9 and TRBJ1-3, with 7 bases identical to TRBD1. Germline lookup yields CDR1 SGDLS and CDR2 YYNGEE. J lost 1 base, V lost 4 bases, and 8 bases had no gene match. The CDR3 extends over 16 amino acids.

The rearrangement links TRBV7-9 to TRBJ2-2, with D tentatively TRBD2 (6 bases). The CDR3 extends over 16 amino acids. Trimming shortened V by 1 base and J by 5 bases, and 14 bases separated the two germline ends. The germline CDR1 and CDR2 sequences are SEHNR and FQNEAQ (reference sequence). CDR3 residues: CASSLVGGARTGELFF. The CDR3 DNA follows: TGTGCCAGCAGCTTAGTAGGCGGGGCGCGGACCGGGGAGCTGTTTTTT.

A single count supports this clonotype. The chain employs TRBV4-1 and TRBJ2-7; no reliable D call. The CDR3 runs 16 residues. Per germline, CDR1 MGHRA and CDR2 YSYEKL. V was clipped by 1 base and J by 1 base, with 14 bases between them. CDR3 in DNA: TGCGCCAGCAGCCAAGGAAGGATTTTCGGGTCCTACGAGCAGTACTTC. Protein sequence: CASSQGRIFGSYEQYF.

This clonotype was seen a few times. The chain has TRBV19 and TRBJ1-5, with 11 bases matching TRBD1. CDR1 is LNHDA, CDR2 SQIVND, per germline (reference sequence). V gave up 6 bases and J gave up 4 bases; unmatched junction bases: 2. This CDR3 contains 14 residues. The CDR3 is CASRDRGLNQPQHF. CDR3 DNA sequence: TGTGCCAGTAGGGACAGGGGGCTGAATCAGCCCCAGCATTTT. Variable domain in full (rest from reference TRBV19 and TRBJ1-5): DGGITQSPKYLFRKEGQNVTLSCEQNLNHDAMYWYRQDPGQGLRLIYYSQIVNDFQKGDIAEGYSVSREKKESFPLTVTSAQKNPTAFYLCASRDRGLNQPQHFGDGTRLSIL.

The chain has TRBV11-2 and TRBJ2-5, with D tentatively TRBD1 or TRBD2 (5 bases each). The CDR3 extends over 17 amino acids. The V end was cut by 5 bases, the J end by 5 bases, with 24 bases between. Looked up from germline, CDR1 is SGHAT and CDR2 is FQNNGV. The CDR3 nucleotides read TGTGCCAGCAGCCCCGGACCCCAGGGCTCGGGATACGAGACCCAGTACTTC. It translates to CASSPGPQGSGYETQYF.

On this clonotype itself: Possible read error: a much larger clone is one base away. CDR3 sequence (DNA): TGCAGTGCTAGAGATTTTCGGGGGATCCTACTAGATGAGCAGTACTTC. It is translated as CSARDFRGILLDEQYF. The chain combines TRBV20-1 with TRBJ2-7; maybe TRBD2 (6 bases). V shed 0 bases and J shed 7 bases, with 22 bases lying between them. CDR3 length equals 16 residues. CDR1 is DFQATT, CDR2 SNEGSKA, per germline (reference sequence).

This clonotype was observed many times. The chain recombines TRBV12-3 or TRBV12-4 with TRBJ2-2; possible D gene TRBD2, 6 bases. V lost 6 bases, J lost 4 bases, and 18 bases lay in between. CDR3 size: 16 residues. The CDR3 DNA reads as TGTGCCAGCAGAAATCCGGGACTGAGTATCACCGGGGAGCTGTTTTTT. It yields the protein CASRNPGLSITGELFF.

Many counts were recorded for this clonotype. V is TRBV19 and J is TRBJ1-4, with D tentatively TRBD1 (6 bases). The germline V gene has CDR1 LNHDA and CDR2 SQIVND (reference sequence). The CDR3 covers 16 residues. Trimming took 4 bases from V and 8 from J, leaving 20 bases between them. In DNA, the CDR3 is TGTGCCAGTAGTAGCCCGTCACAGGGCCAAGGGGAAAAACTGTTTTTT. Encoded protein: CASSSPSQGQGEKLFF. Looking up the rest from reference TRBV19 and TRBJ1-4 gives the full variable domain: DGGITQSPKYLFRKEGQNVTLSCEQNLNHDAMYWYRQDPGQGLRLIYYSQIVNDFQKGDIAEGYSVSREKKESFPLTVTSAQKNPTAFYLCASSSPSQGQGEKLFFGSGTQLSVL.

The chain couples TRBV7-9 to TRBJ1-4; D is unclear. Trimming took off 5 bases at V and 6 bases at J, with 16 bases between the two ends. This CDR3 region has 15 residues. Germline V gene lookup returns CDR1 SEHNR and CDR2 FQNEAQ (reference sequence). As DNA, the CDR3 is TGTGCCAGCAGCCCCCTGACGGCCCGGGATGAAAAACTGTTTTTT. Residues: CASSPLTARDEKLFF.

There are many counts of this clonotype. The V call is TRBV9, the J call TRBJ1-1, with D unclear. Trimming took 6 bases from V and 3 from J, leaving 12 bases between them. The CDR3 sequence is 13 residues long. CDR1 and CDR2 from the germline V gene are SGDLS and YYNGEE. CDR3 sequence (DNA): TGTGCCAGCAAAGGGTGGGGAGACACTGAAGCTTTCTTT. It yields the protein CASKGWGDTEAFF.

This clonotype was seen only a few times. The chain recombines TRBV6-5 with TRBJ2-3; the D is unclear. Deletions cut 1 base from V and 0 bases from J, with 14 bases between. The CDR3 contains 17 residues. Per germline, CDR1 MNHEY and CDR2 SVGAGI. Here the CDR3 reads CASSYFIVYPSTDTQYF. CDR3 sequence (DNA): TGTGCCAGCAGTTACTTCATAGTTTACCCTAGCACAGATACGCAGTATTTT.

This clonotype was detected once. This chain connects TRBV30 to TRBJ1-3; weak D call: TRBD1 (6 bases). Looked up from germline, CDR1 is GTSNPN and CDR2 is SVGIG (reference sequence). Trimming left V 2 bases short and J 3 bases short, with 17 bases between. The CDR3 has 16 residues. CDR3 bases: TGTGCCTGGAGTATTCAGTCAGGGGCGGGTGGAAACACCATATATTTT. This gives the protein CAWSIQSGAGGNTIYF.

This clonotype was counted many times. A junction boundary mismatches the germline segment, possibly from a read error. This chain connects TRBV10-2 to TRBJ1-5, with TRBD1 matching over 8 bases. In germline, CDR1 is WSHSY, CDR2 SAAADI. This CDR3 spans 14 amino acids. The CDR3 coding sequence is TGTGCCAGCAGTGGACAGGGTTTCAATCAGCCCCAGCATTTT. It specifies CASSGQGFNQPQHF.

The sample holds many counts of this clonotype. The rearrangement joins TRBV3-1 to TRBJ2-7, with no clear D. Deletions cut 3 bases from V and 7 bases from J, with 19 bases between. The CDR3 has 15 amino acids. The V gene's germline CDR1 is LGHDT and CDR2 YNNKEL (reference sequence). The CDR3 DNA reads TGTGCCAGCAGCCACCGCCCGGGTCTCGTCTGGGAGCAGTACTTC. The encoded protein is CASSHRPGLVWEQYF.

The sample holds many counts of this clonotype. V gene TRBV12-3 or TRBV12-4 combines with J gene TRBJ1-2; 11 bases are a match to TRBD1. The CDR3 covers 14 residues. Germline trimming cut 5 bases from V and 8 bases from J; bases unmatched to any gene: 7. The CDR3: CASSPWTGGFGYTF. For the CDR3, the DNA is TGTGCCAGCAGTCCTTGGACAGGGGGCTTCGGCTACACCTTC.

This clonotype was counted many times. This chain links TRBV20-1 with TRBJ2-3; TRBD2 matches at 7 bases. The germline gives CDR1 DFQATT, CDR2 SNEGSKA (reference sequence). The CDR3 runs to 15 residues. The junction had 13 bases not matched to a gene; V was cut back by 7 bases and J by 3 bases. The CDR3 reads CSGERAGKRTDTQYF. CDR3 DNA: TGCAGTGGGGAAAGAGCGGGAAAGCGAACAGATACGCAGTATTTT.

This clonotype has ten or more counts. The chain has TRBV5-5 and TRBJ1-1; D ambiguous. Germline V gives CDR1 SGHKS, CDR2 YYEKEE (reference sequence). V was shortened by 3 bases and J by 4 bases, with 7 bases between the two germline ends. The CDR3 runs to 12 residues. CDR3: CASSSLGTEAFF. The CDR3 DNA follows: TGTGCCAGCAGCTCCCTGGGCACTGAAGCTTTCTTT.

This clonotype was counted many times. This rearrangement joins TRBV11-1 to TRBJ2-3; D is ambiguous. Germline CDR1 and CDR2: SGHAT and FQDESV (reference sequence). The CDR3 consists of 12 residues. Between the trimmed V and J ends, which lost 3 bases and 5 bases, there was a span of 6 bases. CDR3 residues: CASSFWGDTQYF. In DNA, the CDR3 is TGTGCCAGCAGCTTCTGGGGAGATACGCAGTATTTT.